A selection of T cell receptor beta chains follows, all from one sample in a study of blood T cell repertoires in COVID-19. The assay was immunoSEQ multiplex PCR, and TCRdb's table has in-frame clones only and misses some. The data contain 150,000 to 200,000 clones, approximately 89% of them singletons. Source material: PBMCs or T cells enriched from blood (not recorded which). The receptors were gathered from a woman aged 18-29 years who had recovered from COVID-19. Both conserved end residues are trimmed from each CDR3.

cdr3_aa	v_call
ASSTHPTAAGELF	TRBV6-4
SVGLTGTGEY	TRBV29-1
SVANRDKNIQY	TRBV29-1
ASSLSVPITEQY	TRBV5-1
ASSGARAGPGELF	TRBV19
ASSLNTGLAEQF	TRBV28
ASSVGPGTGSGNTIY	TRBV9
ASSSGHSSYEQY	TRBV7-2
ASSVRQADEQY	TRBV2
ASSLWGTAFEKLF	TRBV28
ASSQELAGAPIYEQY	TRBV4-3
ASSQVRGSSRQY	TRBV14
AWSVGTLYGYT	TRBV30
SVTGDPVTLNTEAF	TRBV29-1
ASSTLQFPYNEQF	TRBV6-5
ASSLVTGYGKLF	TRBV5-6